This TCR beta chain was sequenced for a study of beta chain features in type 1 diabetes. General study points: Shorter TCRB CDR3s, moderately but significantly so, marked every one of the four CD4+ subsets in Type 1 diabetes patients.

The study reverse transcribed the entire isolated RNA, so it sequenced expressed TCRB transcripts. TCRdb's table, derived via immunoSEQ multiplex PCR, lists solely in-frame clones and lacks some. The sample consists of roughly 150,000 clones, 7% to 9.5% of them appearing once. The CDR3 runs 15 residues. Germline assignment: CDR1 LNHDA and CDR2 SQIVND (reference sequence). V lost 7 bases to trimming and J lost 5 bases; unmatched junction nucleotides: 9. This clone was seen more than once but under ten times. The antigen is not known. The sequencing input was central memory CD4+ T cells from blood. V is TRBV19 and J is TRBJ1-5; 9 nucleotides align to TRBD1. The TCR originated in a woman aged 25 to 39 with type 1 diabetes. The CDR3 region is CASKDRGRSDQPQHF. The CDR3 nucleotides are TGTGCCAGTAAGGACAGGGGTCGTTCAGATCAGCCCCAGCATTTT.